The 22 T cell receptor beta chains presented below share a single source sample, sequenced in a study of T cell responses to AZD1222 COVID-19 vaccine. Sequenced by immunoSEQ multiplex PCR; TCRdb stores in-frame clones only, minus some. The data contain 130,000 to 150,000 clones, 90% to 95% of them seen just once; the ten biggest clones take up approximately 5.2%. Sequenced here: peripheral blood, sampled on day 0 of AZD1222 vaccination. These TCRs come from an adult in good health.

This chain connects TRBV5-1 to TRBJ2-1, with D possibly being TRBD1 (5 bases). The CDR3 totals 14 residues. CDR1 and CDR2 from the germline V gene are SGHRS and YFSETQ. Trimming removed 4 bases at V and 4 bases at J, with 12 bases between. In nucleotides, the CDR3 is TGCGCCAGCAGCAAGACGGACACTTACAATGAGCAGTTCTTC. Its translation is CASSKTDTYNEQFF.

CDR3 bases: TGCACCAGCAGCCACCCCTTCGAGCGGGGGGGAGGGGGTACGCAGTATTTT. Amino acids: CTSSHPFERGGGGTQYF. This chain connects TRBV1 to TRBJ2-3; the table's D call, TRBD2, was not checked against the DNA. TRBV1 is recorded as a pseudogene. CDR3 length equals 17 residues.

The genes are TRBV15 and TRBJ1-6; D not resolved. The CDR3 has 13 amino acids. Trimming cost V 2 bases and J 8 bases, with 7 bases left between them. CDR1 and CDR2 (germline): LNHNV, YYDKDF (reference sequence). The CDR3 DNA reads TGTGCCACCAGCAGACGAACAGATTCACCCCTCCACTTT. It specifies CATSRRTDSPLHF.

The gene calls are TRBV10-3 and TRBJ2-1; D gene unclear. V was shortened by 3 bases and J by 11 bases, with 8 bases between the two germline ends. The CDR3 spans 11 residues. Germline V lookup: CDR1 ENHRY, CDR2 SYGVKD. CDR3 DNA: TGTGCCATCAGTGAAGACCAGAAGCAGTTCTTC. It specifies CAISEDQKQFF.

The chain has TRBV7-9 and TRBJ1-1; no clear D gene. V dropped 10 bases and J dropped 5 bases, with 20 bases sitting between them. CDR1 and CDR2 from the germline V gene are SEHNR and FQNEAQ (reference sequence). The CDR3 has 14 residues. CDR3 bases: TGTGCCACCCCCGCGGACGGAGGCGTTACTGAAGCTTTCTTT. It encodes CATPADGGVTEAFF.

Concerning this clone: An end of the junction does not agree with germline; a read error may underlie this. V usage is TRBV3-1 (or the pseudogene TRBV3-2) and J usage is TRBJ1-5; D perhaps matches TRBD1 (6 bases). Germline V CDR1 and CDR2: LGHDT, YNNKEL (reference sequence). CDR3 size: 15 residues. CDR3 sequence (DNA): TGTGCCGGCAGCCAAGGGGTCAGGGGAGGTCAGCCCCAGCATTTT. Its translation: CAGSQGVRGGQPQHF.

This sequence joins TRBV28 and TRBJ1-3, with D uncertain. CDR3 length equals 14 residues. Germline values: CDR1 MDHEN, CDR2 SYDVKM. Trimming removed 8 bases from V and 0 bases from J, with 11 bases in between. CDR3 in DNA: TGTGCCAGCCTCTTCTCGGGCTCTGGAAACACCATATATTTT. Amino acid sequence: CASLFSGSGNTIYF.

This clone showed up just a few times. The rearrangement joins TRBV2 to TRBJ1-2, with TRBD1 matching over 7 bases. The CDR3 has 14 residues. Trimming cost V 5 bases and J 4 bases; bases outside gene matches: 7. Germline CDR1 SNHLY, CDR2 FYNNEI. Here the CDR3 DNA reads TGTGCCAGCAGTCGCGACAGGGTGGCCTATGGCTACACCTTC. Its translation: CASSRDRVAYGYTF.

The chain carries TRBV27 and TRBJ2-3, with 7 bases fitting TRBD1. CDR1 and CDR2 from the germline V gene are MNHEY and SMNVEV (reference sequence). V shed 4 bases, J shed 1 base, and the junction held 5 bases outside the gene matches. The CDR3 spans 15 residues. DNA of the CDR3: TGTGCCAGCAGTTATGAGGGGGCAGGCACAGATACGCAGTATTTT. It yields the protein CASSYEGAGTDTQYF.

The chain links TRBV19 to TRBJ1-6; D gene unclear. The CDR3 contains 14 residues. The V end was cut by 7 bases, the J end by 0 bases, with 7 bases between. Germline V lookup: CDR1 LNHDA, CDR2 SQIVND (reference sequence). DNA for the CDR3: TGTGCCAGTACCGAGAGCTCCTATAATTCACCCCTCCACTTT. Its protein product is CASTESSYNSPLHF. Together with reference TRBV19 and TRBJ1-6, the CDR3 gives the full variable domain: DGGITQSPKYLFRKEGQNVTLSCEQNLNHDAMYWYRQDPGQGLRLIYYSQIVNDFQKGDIAEGYSVSREKKESFPLTVTSAQKNPTAFYLCASTESSYNSPLHFGNGTRLTVT.

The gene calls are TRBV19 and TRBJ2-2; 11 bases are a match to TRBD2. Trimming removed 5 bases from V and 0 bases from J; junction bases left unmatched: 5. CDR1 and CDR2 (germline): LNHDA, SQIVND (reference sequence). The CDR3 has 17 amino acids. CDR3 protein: CASSPGGLAANTGELFF. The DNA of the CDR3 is TGTGCCAGTAGTCCGGGGGGACTAGCGGCGAACACCGGGGAGCTGTTTTTT. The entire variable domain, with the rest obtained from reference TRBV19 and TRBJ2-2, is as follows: DGGITQSPKYLFRKEGQNVTLSCEQNLNHDAMYWYRQDPGQGLRLIYYSQIVNDFQKGDIAEGYSVSREKKESFPLTVTSAQKNPTAFYLCASSPGGLAANTGELFFGEGSRLTVL.

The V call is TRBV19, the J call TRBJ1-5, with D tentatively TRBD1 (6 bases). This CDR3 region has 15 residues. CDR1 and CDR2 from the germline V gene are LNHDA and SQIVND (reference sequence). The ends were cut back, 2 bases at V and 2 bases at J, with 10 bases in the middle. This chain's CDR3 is CASSIRGFGNQPQHF. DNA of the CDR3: TGTGCCAGTAGTATAAGGGGGTTTGGCAATCAGCCCCAGCATTTT.

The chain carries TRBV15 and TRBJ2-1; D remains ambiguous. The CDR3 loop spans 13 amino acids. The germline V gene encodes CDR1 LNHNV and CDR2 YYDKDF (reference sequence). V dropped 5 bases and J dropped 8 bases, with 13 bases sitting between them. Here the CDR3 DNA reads TGTGCCACCAGCCCTGACAATATCGATGAGCAGTTCTTC. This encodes CATSPDNIDEQFF.

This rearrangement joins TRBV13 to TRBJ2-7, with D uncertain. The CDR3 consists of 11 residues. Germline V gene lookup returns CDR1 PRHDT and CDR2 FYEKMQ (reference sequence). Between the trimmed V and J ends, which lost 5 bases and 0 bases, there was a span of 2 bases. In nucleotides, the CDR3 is TGTGCCAGCAGCATCTCCTACGAGCAGTACTTC. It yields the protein CASSISYEQYF.

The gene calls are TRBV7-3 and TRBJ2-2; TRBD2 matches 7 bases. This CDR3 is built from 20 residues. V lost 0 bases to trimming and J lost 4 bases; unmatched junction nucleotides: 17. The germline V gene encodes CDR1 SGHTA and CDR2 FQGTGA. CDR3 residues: CASSLTFGGGSRGTTGELFF. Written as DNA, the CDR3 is TGTGCCAGCAGCTTAACATTTGGCGGGGGTTCACGGGGGACCACCGGGGAGCTGTTTTTT. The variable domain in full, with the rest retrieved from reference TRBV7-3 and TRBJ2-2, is GAGVSQTPSNKVTEKGKYVELRCDPISGHTALYWYRQSLGQGPEFLIYFQGTGAADDSGLPNDRFFAVRPEGSVSTLKIQRTERGDSAVYLCASSLTFGGGSRGTTGELFFGEGSRLTVL.

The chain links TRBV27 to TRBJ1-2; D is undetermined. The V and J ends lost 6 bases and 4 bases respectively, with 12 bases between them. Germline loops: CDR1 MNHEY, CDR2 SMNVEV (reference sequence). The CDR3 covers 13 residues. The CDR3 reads CASSIDGTYGYTF. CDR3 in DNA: TGTGCCAGCAGCATCGACGGTACCTATGGCTACACCTTC.

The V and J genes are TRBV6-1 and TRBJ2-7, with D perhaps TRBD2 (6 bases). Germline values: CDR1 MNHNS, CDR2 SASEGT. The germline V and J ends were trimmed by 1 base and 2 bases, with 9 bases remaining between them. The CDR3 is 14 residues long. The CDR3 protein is CASSEGGKPYEQYF. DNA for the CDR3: TGTGCCAGCAGTGAAGGCGGGAAACCCTACGAGCAGTACTTC.

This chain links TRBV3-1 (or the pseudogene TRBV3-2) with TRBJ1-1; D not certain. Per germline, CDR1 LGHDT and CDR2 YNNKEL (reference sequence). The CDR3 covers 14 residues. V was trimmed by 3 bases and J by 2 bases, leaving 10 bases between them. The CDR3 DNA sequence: TGTGCCAGCAGCCACTGGACGGACAACACTGAAGCTTTCTTT. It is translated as CASSHWTDNTEAFF.

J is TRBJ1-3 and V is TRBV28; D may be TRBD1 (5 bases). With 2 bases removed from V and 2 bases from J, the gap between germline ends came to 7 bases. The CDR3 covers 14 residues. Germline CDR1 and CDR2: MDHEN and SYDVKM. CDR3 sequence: CASSLEGPGNTIYF. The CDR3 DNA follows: TGTGCCAGCAGTTTAGAGGGGCCTGGAAACACCATATATTTT.

In DNA, the CDR3 is TGTGCCAGCAGCTTAGGCCGGTACGACTTCTACGAGCAGTACTTC. This gives the protein CASSLGRYDFYEQYF. This chain connects TRBV13 to TRBJ2-7, with D unclear. The V and J ends lost 0 bases and 3 bases respectively, with 12 bases between them. The CDR3 sequence is 15 residues long. The germline CDR1 and CDR2 sequences are PRHDT and FYEKMQ (reference sequence). Together with reference TRBV13 and TRBJ2-7, the CDR3 gives the full variable domain: AAGVIQSPRHLIKEKRETATLKCYPIPRHDTVYWYQQGPGQDPQFLISFYEKMQSDKGSIPDRFSAQQFSDYHSELNMSSLELGDSALYFCASSLGRYDFYEQYFGPGTRLTVT.

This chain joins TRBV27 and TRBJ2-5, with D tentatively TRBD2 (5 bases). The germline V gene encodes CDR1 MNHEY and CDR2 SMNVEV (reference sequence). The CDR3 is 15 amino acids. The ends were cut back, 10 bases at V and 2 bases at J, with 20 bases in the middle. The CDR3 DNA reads TGTGCCACCCGGTCGGGATTAGGCTTACAAGAGACCCAGTACTTC. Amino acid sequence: CATRSGLGLQETQYF.

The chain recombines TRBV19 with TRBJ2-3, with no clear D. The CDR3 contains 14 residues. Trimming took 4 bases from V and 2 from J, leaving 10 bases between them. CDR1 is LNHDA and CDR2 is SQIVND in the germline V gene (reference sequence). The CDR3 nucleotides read TGTGCCAGTAGTACCGGGCCGGACACAGATACGCAGTATTTT. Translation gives CASSTGPDTDTQYF.